This TCR beta chain is from a study of T cell responses to AZD1222 COVID-19 vaccine. Produced via immunoSEQ multiplex PCR; TCRdb's table is partial and in-frame only. This table has approximately 170,000 clones, 88% appearing once. The CDR3 consists of 14 residues. V dropped 5 bases and J dropped 7 bases, with 16 bases sitting between them. Per germline, CDR1 MNHEY and CDR2 SVGAGI. The chain couples TRBV6-5 to TRBJ2-3; TRBD1 is a possible D gene (6 bases). The sample was peripheral blood, taken 28 days after the second AZD1222 dose. This TCR was recovered from an adult who received the AZD1222 COVID-19 vaccine. The CDR3 loop reads CASSPRQVGNTQYF. CDR3 DNA sequence: TGTGCCAGCAGTCCCAGACAGGTTGGAAATACGCAGTATTTT.